Following are 29 T cell receptor beta chains from one sample sequenced in a study of blood T cell repertoires in COVID-19. Data came from immunoSEQ multiplex PCR; TCRdb stores just in-frame clones and leaves some out. The sample has about 87,000 clones, around 87% seen once. Input material: peripheral blood. These receptors were collected from a man in his forties or fifties with acute or convalescent COVID-19.

This clone has a single count. The rearrangement joins TRBV4-2 to TRBJ1-6, with no clear D. The ends were cut back, 0 bases at V and 7 bases at J, with 19 bases in the middle. This CDR3 contains 18 residues. Germline V CDR1 and CDR2: LGHNA, YNFKEQ. The CDR3 here is CASSQDGPGGRWNSPLHF. The CDR3, as DNA: TGTGCCAGCAGCCAAGATGGTCCGGGAGGGCGTTGGAATTCACCCCTCCACTTT.

The chain joins TRBV9 to TRBJ2-5; TRBD2 matches 10 bases. The germline V gene has CDR1 SGDLS and CDR2 YYNGEE. The CDR3 sequence is 15 residues long. The J segment lost 3 bases and the V segment lost 0 bases, leaving 2 bases of the junction unmatched. The CDR3: CASSVGTSGKETQYF. The CDR3 nucleotides are TGTGCCAGCAGCGTAGGGACTAGCGGAAAAGAGACCCAGTACTTC.

The rearrangement uses TRBV3-1 (or the pseudogene TRBV3-2) and TRBJ2-7, with a tentative D call TRBD2 (6 bases). The CDR3 is made up of 15 amino acids. Germline values: CDR1 LGHDT, CDR2 YNNKEL (reference sequence). V lost 3 bases and J 0 bases, leaving 12 bases between the germline ends. CDR3 protein: CASSHVADSSYEQYF. The DNA for the CDR3 is TGTGCCAGCAGCCACGTAGCGGATAGCTCCTACGAGCAGTACTTC.

The chain joins TRBV6-6 to TRBJ2-5, with TRBD2 identical over 8 bases. Trimming at V came to 7 bases and at J to 0 bases, leaving 4 bases not matched to a gene. CDR3 length: 14 residues. The germline CDR1 and CDR2 sequences are MNHNY and SVGAGI (reference sequence). The CDR3 loop reads CASNKRGNQETQYF. CDR3 nucleotide sequence: TGTGCCAGCAACAAGCGGGGGAACCAAGAGACCCAGTACTTC.

The gene calls are TRBV19 and TRBJ1-5, with TRBD1 as a possible D gene (6 bases). CDR1 and CDR2 from the germline V gene are LNHDA and SQIVND (reference sequence). With 6 bases removed from V and 0 bases from J, the gap between germline ends came to 18 bases. The CDR3 is 17 amino acids. The DNA of the CDR3 is TGTGCCAGTAGCCTGGGACACCGACCTTATAGCAATCAGCCCCAGCATTTT. This translates into CASSLGHRPYSNQPQHF.

The rearrangement links TRBV12-5 to TRBJ2-7; D is unresolved. The germline V gene has CDR1 LGHNT and CDR2 FRNRAP. The V end was cut by 2 bases, the J end by 3 bases, with 5 bases between. This CDR3 contains 12 residues. The CDR3 DNA sequence: TGTGCTAGTGGTTTGATAGACTACGAGCAGTACTTC. Residues: CASGLIDYEQYF. The entire variable domain, with the rest obtained from reference TRBV12-5 and TRBJ2-7, is as follows: DARVTQTPRHKVTEMGQEVTMRCQPILGHNTVFWYRQTMMQGLELLAYFRNRAPLDDSGMPKDRFSAEMPDATLATLKIQPSEPRDSAVYFCASGLIDYEQYFGPGTRLTVT.

The chain is built from TRBV2 and TRBJ2-1; 11 bases agree with TRBD1. Trimming removed 6 bases from V and 3 bases from J; junction bases left unmatched: 4. The CDR3 extends over 15 amino acids. Per the germline V gene, CDR1 is SNHLY and CDR2 is FYNNEI. As DNA, the CDR3 is TGTGCCAGCAGCCCGGACAGGGGGCACTACAATGAGCAGTTCTTC. Its translation: CASSPDRGHYNEQFF.

The chain couples TRBV30 to TRBJ2-2; no clear D gene. The CDR3 spans 11 residues. From germline, CDR1 is GTSNPN and CDR2 SVGIG (reference sequence). Between the trimmed V and J ends, which lost 1 base and 10 bases, there was a span of 7 bases. The CDR3: CAWSGTVELFF. DNA of the CDR3: TGTGCCTGGAGTGGCACAGTGGAGCTGTTTTTT.

V usage is TRBV30 and J usage is TRBJ2-5; D may be TRBD2 (6 bases). Trimming removed 2 bases from V and 5 bases from J, with 12 bases in between. The CDR3 spans 13 residues. Germline CDR1 and CDR2: GTSNPN and SVGIG (reference sequence). DNA of the CDR3: TGTGCCTGGAGTAGGGAGGTGGGGGAGACCCAGTACTTC. This translates into CAWSREVGETQYF.

The CDR3, as DNA: TGTGCCTCCACAGGCCCCACCGGGGAGCTGTTTTTT. The encoded protein is CASTGPTGELFF. The rearrangement links TRBV9 to TRBJ2-2, with D perhaps matching TRBD1 (5 bases). The germline V gene has CDR1 SGDLS and CDR2 YYNGEE. The CDR3 consists of 12 residues. The V end was cut by 10 bases, the J end by 4 bases, with 11 bases between.

V usage is TRBV14 and J usage is TRBJ2-4; D might be TRBD1 (5 bases). Trimming stripped 0 bases from V and 0 bases from J, with 9 bases between. The CDR3 consists of 16 residues. The germline V gene encodes CDR1 SGHDN and CDR2 FVKESK. The CDR3: CASSQEPGLAKNIQYF. The CDR3 DNA reads as TGTGCCAGCAGCCAAGAACCAGGGTTAGCCAAAAACATTCAGTACTTC. Full variable domain (rest looked up from reference TRBV14 and TRBJ2-4): EAGVTQFPSHSVIEKGQTVTLRCDPISGHDNLYWYRRVMGKEIKFLLHFVKESKQDESGMPNNRFLAERTGGTYSTLKVQPAELEDSGVYFCASSQEPGLAKNIQYFGAGTRLSVL.

The V and J genes are TRBV20-1 and TRBJ1-5; D gene uncertain. The CDR3 extends over 10 amino acids. The germline V gene encodes CDR1 DFQATT and CDR2 SNEGSKA (reference sequence). Trimming shortened V by 7 bases and J by 6 bases, and 7 bases separated the two germline ends. The CDR3 region is CSGRGQPQHF. The CDR3 bases are TGCAGTGGCCGAGGTCAGCCCCAGCATTTT.

The CDR3 loop is CAWSVGTGGNSPLHF. The CDR3 coding sequence is TGTGCCTGGAGTGTAGGAACAGGGGGTAATTCACCCCTCCACTTT. V usage is TRBV30 and J usage is TRBJ1-6, with 8 bases aligning to TRBD1. Germline V CDR1 and CDR2: GTSNPN, SVGIG (reference sequence). This CDR3 region has 15 residues. With V trimmed by 0 bases and J by 6 bases, 4 bases remained unmatched.

The chain carries TRBV12-3 or TRBV12-4 and TRBJ2-7; 10 nucleotides align to TRBD1. CDR3 length: 13 residues. The ends lost 6 bases at V and 5 bases at J; junction bases unmatched: 4. The CDR3 region has the DNA TGTGCCAGCAGGGGACAGGGGCAGGACGAGCAGTACTTC. Its protein is CASRGQGQDEQYF.

CDR3: CASSLVAGTDTQYF. CDR3 in DNA: TGTGCCAGCAGCCTGGTCGCAGGCACAGATACGCAGTATTTT. This rearrangement joins TRBV5-4 to TRBJ2-3; D call uncertain. The CDR3 is 14 residues long. The germline CDR1 and CDR2 sequences are SGHNT and YYREEE (reference sequence). The V and J ends lost 4 bases and 1 base respectively, with 10 bases between them.

The chain employs TRBV6-1 and TRBJ1-1; 8 bases fit TRBD1. The CDR3 is made up of 13 amino acids. CDR1 and CDR2 (germline): MNHNS, SASEGT. The V and J ends lost 5 bases and 5 bases, in that order; junction bases with no gene match: 4. The CDR3 nucleotides read TGTGCCAGCAGTTGGACAGGGCGGACTGAAGCTTTCTTT. It yields the protein CASSWTGRTEAFF.

The V and J genes are TRBV11-2 and TRBJ1-3; TRBD1 might be the D (5 bases). CDR1 is SGHAT, CDR2 FQNNGV, per germline. Trimming shortened V by 5 bases and J by 1 base, and 9 bases separated the two germline ends. This CDR3 region has 14 residues. In DNA, the CDR3 is TGTGCCAGCAGCCTAGGGGCTTCTGGAAACACCATATATTTT. This encodes CASSLGASGNTIYF.

The rearrangement joins TRBV6-5 to TRBJ2-2, with TRBD1 matching 7 bases. Germline assignment: CDR1 MNHEY and CDR2 SVGAGI. The CDR3 covers 15 residues. V dropped 6 bases and J dropped 4; count of bases not matched to a gene: 8. CDR3 nucleotide sequence: TGTGCCAGCAGAACACAGGGGTCGGTCACCGGGGAGCTGTTTTTT. This gives the protein CASRTQGSVTGELFF.

The chain recombines TRBV11-3 with TRBJ2-2; D gene unclear. V gave up 3 bases and J gave up 0 bases, with 8 bases separating them. The length of the CDR3 is 15 residues. CDR1 is SGHNT and CDR2 is YENEEA in the germline V gene. The CDR3 loop is CASSFRGTNTGELFF. CDR3 DNA sequence: TGTGCCAGCAGCTTTCGCGGAACGAACACCGGGGAGCTGTTTTTT.

The chain joins TRBV19 to TRBJ2-1; 7 bases line up with TRBD1. This CDR3 has 17 amino acids. V shed 6 bases, J shed 0 bases, and the junction held 11 bases outside the gene matches. Germline assignment: CDR1 LNHDA and CDR2 SQIVND (reference sequence). The CDR3 is CASRGTQTGLSYNEQFF. In DNA form, the CDR3 reads TGTGCCAGTAGGGGAACGCAGACAGGGCTCTCCTACAATGAGCAGTTCTTC.

The rearrangement uses TRBV27 and TRBJ2-7; 7 bases line up with TRBD1. The germline gives CDR1 MNHEY, CDR2 SMNVEV (reference sequence). The ends lost 4 bases at V and 12 bases at J; junction bases unmatched: 9. The CDR3 consists of 12 residues. The chain's CDR3 is CASSSPTGAGYF. The CDR3, as DNA: TGTGCCAGCAGTTCCCCAACAGGGGCAGGGTACTTC.

The chain uses TRBV7-2 and TRBJ2-1, with 9 nucleotides matching TRBD1. CDR3 size: 15 residues. Germline V gene lookup returns CDR1 SGHTA and CDR2 FQGNSA. J gave up 10 bases and V 4 bases, and 11 bases lay outside the gene matches. CDR3 sequence (DNA): TGTGCCAGCAGCTCAAACAGGGGGCGGGGTGGAGAGCAGTTCTTC. Residues: CASSSNRGRGGEQFF.

This clone was detected only once. For the CDR3, the DNA is TGTGCCAGCAGGCAGGGGAATAGCAATCAGCCCCAGCATTTT. Its protein is CASRQGNSNQPQHF. This chain links TRBV5-5 with TRBJ1-5; tentatively, D is TRBD1 (6 bases). The CDR3 runs 14 residues. V gave up 5 bases and J gave up 0 bases, with 9 bases separating them. CDR1 and CDR2 (germline): SGHKS, YYEKEE (reference sequence).

The J gene is TRBJ1-1, the V gene TRBV29-1, with no clear D. CDR1 and CDR2 from the germline V gene are SQVTM and ANQGSEA. The V gene lost 0 bases and the J gene lost 5 bases, with 13 bases spanning the gap. The CDR3 is 14 residues long. CDR3: CSVEDPRGKTEAFF. As DNA, the CDR3 is TGCAGCGTTGAAGATCCGCGCGGAAAGACTGAAGCTTTCTTT.

The V call is TRBV30, the J call TRBJ2-5, with 11 bases matching TRBD2. The V segment lost 3 bases and the J segment 1 base; nucleotides outside the gene matches: 13. CDR3 length: 18 residues. CDR1 is GTSNPN and CDR2 is SVGIG in the germline V gene (reference sequence). The CDR3, as DNA: TGTGCCTGGAGCGCTGATCTAGCGGGAGGAACATTCCAAGAGACCCAGTACTTC. Translating it yields CAWSADLAGGTFQETQYF.

This chain links TRBV15 with TRBJ2-7; the D gene is possibly TRBD1 (6 bases). Germline-derived CDR1 and CDR2 are LNHNV and YYDKDF (reference sequence). The CDR3 is made up of 14 amino acids. Trimming shortened V by 0 bases and J by 5 bases, and 11 bases separated the two germline ends. Written as DNA, the CDR3 is TGTGCCACCAGCAGAGATAGGGGGAGAAACGAGCAGTACTTC. It encodes CATSRDRGRNEQYF.

The chain joins TRBV5-8 to TRBJ1-2; D is undetermined. Trimming took 4 bases from V and 4 from J, leaving 17 bases between them. The CDR3 covers 15 residues. Germline-derived CDR1 and CDR2 are SGHTS and YDEGEE. CDR3 nucleotide sequence: TGTGCCAGCAGCCTCCGGTACGGGGAAGGCTATGGCTACACCTTC. Protein product: CASSLRYGEGYGYTF.

The rearrangement links TRBV3-1 (or the pseudogene TRBV3-2) to TRBJ1-2; the D gene is possibly TRBD1 (5 bases). Germline CDR1 is LGHDT and CDR2 is YNNKEL (reference sequence). The CDR3 spans 12 residues. Trimming left V 4 bases short and J 7 bases short, with 10 bases between. Written as DNA, the CDR3 is TGTGCCAGCAGCCCCGCAGGGTTTGGCTACACCTTC. It yields the protein CASSPAGFGYTF.

The rearrangement uses TRBV3-1 (or the pseudogene TRBV3-2) and TRBJ2-1; TRBD2 matches 8 bases. The CDR3 has 14 residues. Germline V gene lookup returns CDR1 LGHDT and CDR2 YNNKEL (reference sequence). V lost 3 bases, J lost 8 bases, and 6 bases stayed unmatched. CDR3 nucleotide sequence: TGTGCCAGCAGCCAGCATCTAGCGGGCGATGAGCAGTTCTTC. Translation: CASSQHLAGDEQFF.